This TCR beta chain was sequenced for a study of blood T cell repertoires in COVID-19. Study-level background: COVID-19 samples collected from the United States, Italy and Spain covered acute and convalescent phases.

The V gene's germline CDR1 is ENHRY and CDR2 SYGVKD. Trimming cost V 6 bases and J 3 bases; bases outside gene matches: 8. The length of the CDR3 is 15 residues. Some clones are missing from TCRdb's copy, which holds only in-frame ones; the method was immunoSEQ multiplex PCR. The repertoire holds 320,000 or so clones, with less than 85% as singletons. The study recruited exposed participants who had met a COVID-19 case within 2 weeks before entry. The sequence came from a woman aged 25 to 45 who had been exposed to COVID-19. The sample consisted of PBMCs or T cells enriched from blood (not recorded which). The genes are TRBV10-3 and TRBJ1-1, with TRBD1 matching 9 bases. The CDR3 coding sequence is TGTGCCATCAGGCGGACAGGGGATAGGGACACTGAAGCTTTCTTT. Translating gives CAIRRTGDRDTEAFF.